Listed below are T cell receptor beta chains from one sample, sequenced in a study of Ad26.COV2.S vaccination and SARS-CoV-2 variants. Here immunoSEQ multiplex PCR was the method, and the copy in TCRdb shows in-frame clones only, minus some. The sample lists around 500,000 clones, 89% occurring once. Sequenced material: peripheral blood, taken in a trial of Ad26.COV2.S vaccine versus placebo. These receptors were taken from a person aged 18-65 years who received the Ad26.COV2.S COVID-19 vaccine or a placebo. Both conserved end residues are part of each CDR3. Each record gives: D gene, J gene, clone size, V gene, CDR3 protein, CDR3 DNA. D genes are given only for firm matches. Clone size is shown for a subset of rows, as once, few, many or a class of expanded clone.

D gene: .
J gene: TRBJ1-4
clone size: .
V gene: TRBV6-2/TRBV6-3
CDR3 protein: CASSYLAGEGYEKLFF
CDR3 DNA: TGTGCCAGCAGTTATTTAGCCGGGGAGGGCTATGAAAAACTGTTTTTT

D gene: .
J gene: TRBJ1-2
clone size: .
V gene: TRBV2
CDR3 protein: CASSVDNLYGYTF
CDR3 DNA: TGTGCCAGCAGCGTTGACAACCTCTATGGCTACACCTTC

D gene: .
J gene: TRBJ1-2
clone size: .
V gene: TRBV6-1
CDR3 protein: CASSERYWYENYGYTF
CDR3 DNA: TGTGCCAGCAGTGAAAGGTATTGGTACGAGAACTATGGCTACACCTTC

D gene: .
J gene: TRBJ1-1
clone size: .
V gene: TRBV5-6
CDR3 protein: CASSLVSTEAFF
CDR3 DNA: TGTGCCAGCAGCTTAGTCTCCACTGAAGCTTTCTTT

D gene: TRBD2
J gene: TRBJ2-1
clone size: .
V gene: TRBV2
CDR3 protein: CASWGTSGNEQFF
CDR3 DNA: TGTGCCAGCTGGGGGACTAGCGGGAATGAGCAGTTCTTC

D gene: TRBD2
J gene: TRBJ2-5
clone size: .
V gene: TRBV14
CDR3 protein: CASSQRVTSGGAETQYF
CDR3 DNA: TGTGCCAGCAGCCAAAGAGTAACTAGCGGGGGTGCTGAGACCCAGTACTTC

D gene: TRBD2
J gene: TRBJ2-1
clone size: .
V gene: TRBV5-1
CDR3 protein: CASSSGTSGRQYNEQFF
CDR3 DNA: TGCGCCAGCAGCAGCGGGACTAGCGGGCGCCAATACAATGAGCAGTTCTTC

D gene: .
J gene: TRBJ1-6
clone size: .
V gene: TRBV27
CDR3 protein: CASSLTGWGSYNSPLHF
CDR3 DNA: TGTGCCAGCAGTCTTACAGGGTGGGGGTCCTATAATTCACCCCTCCACTTT

D gene: .
J gene: TRBJ2-5
clone size: .
V gene: TRBV6-2/TRBV6-3
CDR3 protein: CASSSGRAGETQYF
CDR3 DNA: TGTGCCAGCAGTTCCGGCAGGGCAGGAGAGACCCAGTACTTC

D gene: .
J gene: TRBJ2-7
clone size: .
V gene: TRBV4-1
CDR3 protein: CASSQLGGSPSYEQYF
CDR3 DNA: TGCGCCAGCAGCCAGCTAGGGGGGAGCCCGTCCTACGAGCAGTACTTC

D gene: .
J gene: TRBJ1-3
clone size: .
V gene: TRBV9
CDR3 protein: CASSGPGSWGNTIYF
CDR3 DNA: TGTGCCAGCAGCGGACCTGGATCTTGGGGAAACACCATATATTTT

D gene: TRBD1
J gene: TRBJ2-5
clone size: .
V gene: TRBV7-9
CDR3 protein: CASSLIMGQGALKETQYF
CDR3 DNA: TGTGCCAGCAGCCTCATCATGGGACAGGGGGCGCTTAAAGAGACCCAGTACTTC

D gene: TRBD2
J gene: TRBJ2-7
clone size: .
V gene: TRBV4-3
CDR3 protein: CASSQEAAELAGAINYEQYF
CDR3 DNA: TGCGCCAGCAGCCAAGAGGCAGCTGAGCTAGCGGGGGCCATAAACTACGAGCAGTACTTC

D gene: TRBD2
J gene: TRBJ2-4
clone size: .
V gene: TRBV7-3
CDR3 protein: CASKISGDYGIQYF
CDR3 DNA: TGTGCCAGCAAGATTAGCGGGGACTATGGCATTCAGTACTTC

D gene: .
J gene: TRBJ2-7
clone size: once
V gene: TRBV2
CDR3 protein: CASRARGEQYF
CDR3 DNA: TGTGCCAGCAGAGCAAGGGGCGAGCAGTACTTC

D gene: TRBD1
J gene: TRBJ2-4
clone size: once
V gene: TRBV29-1
CDR3 protein: CSAEGTGGDIQYF
CDR3 DNA: TGCAGCGCTGAGGGGACAGGGGGAGACATTCAGTACTTC

D gene: TRBD2
J gene: TRBJ2-1
clone size: .
V gene: TRBV28
CDR3 protein: CASSGTSGRSEQFF
CDR3 DNA: TGTGCCAGCAGCGGGACTAGCGGGAGAAGCGAGCAGTTCTTC

D gene: .
J gene: TRBJ1-4
clone size: .
V gene: TRBV12-3/TRBV12-4
CDR3 protein: CASTTNPNEKLFF
CDR3 DNA: TGTGCCAGCACTACAAACCCTAATGAAAAACTGTTTTTT

D gene: .
J gene: TRBJ1-2
clone size: .
V gene: TRBV3-1/TRBV3-2
CDR3 protein: CASSPSVGGYGYTF
CDR3 DNA: TGTGCCAGCAGCCCCAGTGTCGGGGGTTATGGCTACACCTTC

D gene: .
J gene: TRBJ2-3
clone size: .
V gene: TRBV30
CDR3 protein: CAWSPAADTDTQYF
CDR3 DNA: TGTGCCTGGAGTCCGGCAGCCGACACAGATACGCAGTATTTT